This TCR beta chain was observed in a study of blood T cell repertoires in COVID-19. On the study more broadly: Sample material is recorded as cDNA or gDNA derived from T cells, B-cell-depleted T cells, or PBMCs.

Assay: immunoSEQ multiplex PCR; the TCRdb copy retains only in-frame clones and omits some. Of around 480,000 clones in the sample, roughly 87% were seen once. Cohorts were assigned according to the clinical history that participants reported. Two negative PCRs, clearance, or symptom resolution characterized the recovered Cohort 3 donors. After removal of 1 base from V and 4 bases from J, the junction contained 8 bases not matched to a gene. Germline values: CDR1 MGHRA, CDR2 YSYEKL. This CDR3 contains 16 residues. This sequence was found in a young woman who had recovered from COVID-19. What was sequenced was PBMCs or T cells enriched from blood (not recorded which). This chain joins TRBV4-1 and TRBJ2-3, with 7 nucleotides matching TRBD2. The CDR3 protein is CASSQGGGRRSDTQYF. CDR3 coding DNA: TGCGCCAGCAGCCAAGGGGGGGGAAGGAGGTCAGATACGCAGTATTTT.